Following are 2 T cell receptor beta chains from one sample sequenced in a study of cytomegalovirus exposure and HLA in healthy donors. Sequencing was performed with immunoSEQ multiplex PCR; in TCRdb, only in-frame clones are kept and a portion is missing. The sample records 110,000 or so clones, 88% being singletons. The sample consisted of PBMCs. The receptor set was obtained from a woman between 18 and 30 years old in good health and CMV-seronegative.

V usage is TRBV6-5 and J usage is TRBJ2-3, with D possibly being TRBD2 (6 bases). The germline V and J ends were trimmed by 0 bases and 4 bases, with 11 bases remaining between them. The length of the CDR3 is 15 residues. Germline CDR1 is MNHEY and CDR2 is SVGAGI. CDR3 residues: CASSYSRGKPDTQYF. As DNA, the CDR3 is TGTGCCAGCAGTTACTCTCGGGGGAAGCCAGATACGCAGTATTTT.

V is TRBV9 and J is TRBJ2-7; 8 bases line up with TRBD1. CDR1 and CDR2 from the germline V gene are SGDLS and YYNGEE. There are 14 residues in the CDR3. V trimming: 4 bases; J trimming: 5 bases; junction bases outside the gene matches: 8. CDR3 nucleotides: TGTGCCAGCAGCACTTCGGACAGGGAGGACGAGCAGTACTTC. Its translation: CASSTSDREDEQYF. The variable domain in full, with the rest retrieved from reference TRBV9 and TRBJ2-7, is DSGVTQTPKHLITATGQRVTLRCSPRSGDLSVYWYQQSLDQGLQFLIQYYNGEERAKGNILERFSAQQFPDLHSELNLSSLELGDSALYFCASSTSDREDEQYFGPGTRLTVT.